This entry concerns a single T cell receptor (beta chain). Its antigen is still unknown. From the reads, TCRdb called clonotypes with MiXCR, one entry per CDR3 protein. The sample has roughly 120,000 distinct CDR3 sequences; roughly a third are singletons. The V and J ends lost 3 bases and 7 bases, in that order; junction bases with no gene match: 8. CDR1 is DFQATT, CDR2 SNEGSKA, per germline (reference sequence). CDR3 size: 15 residues. This specimen belongs to a study of T cell repertoires in cytomegalovirus infection. Across the whole study: In the study, CMV epitopes included recently identified HLA-C-restricted and well-studied HLA-B-restricted ones. A matching HLA type, together with CMV infection, was signaled by public TCR beta signatures.

Whole-study results and caveats: Carriers of CMV plus the relevant HLA were identified by cumulative public TCR beta family frequency. CMV-specific HLA-C-restricted TCR beta clonotypes dominated the ex vivo response.

The receptor was isolated from a human donor in good health (CMV status not recorded). Some clones in this sample may be carry-over from other donors' samples. This sequence joins TRBV20-1 and TRBJ2-1; 11 nucleotides align to TRBD2. The sequenced sample was CD8+ T cells from cultured PBMCs, obtained from culture after CMV antigen stimulation. The CDR3 region is CSARKLAGELNEQFF. For the CDR3, the DNA is TGCAGTGCTAGGAAACTAGCGGGGGAGTTGAATGAGCAGTTCTTC.